This T cell receptor (beta chain) was retrieved from a study of technical replicates of blood from a few donors (dated 2017 in TCRdb). Note on this clone: Its antigen is currently not known. One base away there is no much larger clone; base qualities are not given.

The method was the immunoSEQ multiplex PCR assay. Sourced from immuneACCESS, this table was stored by TCRdb with only in-frame sequences that have V and J called. A share of the clones is absent; for the studies checked, an unresolved V gene accounts for under half, and the remainder has no known explanation. The sample table contains 40,000 to 60,000 clones; only one count was recorded for 92% of them. Clones ranked in the top ten supply about 3.9% of the sample. CDR3 length: 13 amino acids, cysteine to phenylalanine. Only the CDR3 part of the read is kept: 39 bases, read in frame from the first base. Based on the germline V gene, the CDR1 and CDR2 sequences are KGHSH and LQKENI. V and J lose 2 bases and 6 bases, and a span of 7 bases separates them.

The sample comprised PBMCs. In this chain, TRBV18 is recombined with TRBJ2-2; 5 matching bases give a weak D call of TRBD1. The clonotype originates from a human donor in good health. Some clones in this sample may be carry-over from other donors' samples. The CDR3 protein is CASSPGASGELFF. The nucleotides read TGTGCCAGCTCACCAGGGGCATCCGGGGAGCTGTTTTTT.